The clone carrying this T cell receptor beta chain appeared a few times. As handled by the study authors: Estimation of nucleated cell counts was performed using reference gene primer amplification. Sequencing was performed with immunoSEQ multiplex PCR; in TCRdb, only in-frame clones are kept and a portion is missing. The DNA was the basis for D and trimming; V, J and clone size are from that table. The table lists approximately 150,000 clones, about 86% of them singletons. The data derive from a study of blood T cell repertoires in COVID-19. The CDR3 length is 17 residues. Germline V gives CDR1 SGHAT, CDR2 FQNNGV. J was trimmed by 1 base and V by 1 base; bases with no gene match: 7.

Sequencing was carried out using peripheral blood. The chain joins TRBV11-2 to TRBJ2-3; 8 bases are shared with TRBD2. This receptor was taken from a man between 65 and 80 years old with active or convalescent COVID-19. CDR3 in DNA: TGTGCCAGCAGCTTAGCAGGGACTAGTAAACGCACAGATACGCAGTATTTT. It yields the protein CASSLAGTSKRTDTQYF. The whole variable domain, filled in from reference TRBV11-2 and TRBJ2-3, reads EAGVAQSPRYKIIEKRQSVAFWCNPISGHATLYWYQQILGQGPKLLIQFQNNGVVDDSQLPKDRFSAERLKGVDSTLKIQPAKLEDSAVYLCASSLAGTSKRTDTQYFGPGTRLTVL.